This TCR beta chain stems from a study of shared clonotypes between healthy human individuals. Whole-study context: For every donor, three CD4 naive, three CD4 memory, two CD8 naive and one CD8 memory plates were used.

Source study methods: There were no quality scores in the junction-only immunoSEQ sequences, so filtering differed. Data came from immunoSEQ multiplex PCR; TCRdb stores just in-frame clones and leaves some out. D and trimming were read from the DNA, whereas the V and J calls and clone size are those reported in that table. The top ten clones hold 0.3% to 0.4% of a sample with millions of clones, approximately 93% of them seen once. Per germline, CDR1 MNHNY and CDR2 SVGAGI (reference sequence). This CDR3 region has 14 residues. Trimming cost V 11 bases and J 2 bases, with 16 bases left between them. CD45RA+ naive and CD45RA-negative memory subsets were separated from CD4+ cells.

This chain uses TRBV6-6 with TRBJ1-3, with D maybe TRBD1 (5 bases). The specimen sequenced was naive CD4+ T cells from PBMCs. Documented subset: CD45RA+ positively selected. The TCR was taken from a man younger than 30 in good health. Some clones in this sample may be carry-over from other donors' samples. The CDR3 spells CALPGGVPGNTIYF. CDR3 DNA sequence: TGTGCCCTTCCTGGAGGGGTACCTGGAAACACCATATATTTT.